Listed here are 3 T cell receptor beta chains from one sample, sequenced in a study of radiotherapy plus CTLA-4 blockade in lung cancer. TCRdb keeps only in-frame clones here, not all; method: immunoSEQ multiplex PCR. This sample has under 55,000 clones, with more than 60% found just once. The input for sequencing was peripheral blood, taken from a patient treated with radiotherapy plus ipilimumab. Receptors originate from a human donor with non-small cell lung cancer who had a partial response to radiotherapy plus ipilimumab.

The chain combines TRBV19 with TRBJ2-3, with a weak D call TRBD1 (6 bases). The ends were cut back, 10 bases at V and 0 bases at J, with 11 bases in the middle. The CDR3 is 13 residues long. Germline assignment: CDR1 LNHDA and CDR2 SQIVND (reference sequence). The CDR3 coding sequence is TGTGCCACCAAAGGACAGAGCACAGATACGCAGTATTTT. Translation gives CATKGQSTDTQYF.

This clone was seen a single time. The rearrangement uses TRBV9 and TRBJ1-1; possible D gene TRBD1, 6 bases. CDR1 is SGDLS, CDR2 YYNGEE, per germline. The CDR3 is made up of 15 amino acids. The germline V and J ends were trimmed by 4 bases and 0 bases, with 13 bases remaining between them. The CDR3 loop reads CASSTLGGVNTEAFF. The DNA for the CDR3 is TGTGCCAGCAGCACCCTAGGGGGGGTGAACACTGAAGCTTTCTTT.

As regards this clone: This same CDR3 is encoded by further DNA sequences in the sample. This chain links TRBV28 with TRBJ1-1, with a weak D call TRBD1 (6 bases). Germline loops: CDR1 MDHEN, CDR2 SYDVKM. The CDR3 runs to 12 residues. The V and J ends lost 10 bases and 8 bases respectively, with 17 bases between them. The CDR3 reads CATWGGGTEAFF. The CDR3 nucleotides are TGTGCCACGTGGGGCGGGGGCACCGAAGCTTTCTTT.